Described below is a single T cell receptor beta chain sequence and its context. The data were taken from a study of T cell repertoires in cytomegalovirus infection. For the study at large: Indicated by public TCR beta signatures were CMV infection and matching HLA type.

Trimming cost V 4 bases and J 1 base; bases outside gene matches: 6. Germline V gene lookup returns CDR1 MGHRA and CDR2 YSYEKL. The CDR3 spans 15 residues. Using its own MiXCR run on the reads, TCRdb lists one record per CDR3 protein. The table includes more than 650,000 distinct CDR3 sequences, roughly 36% detected once. Sequenced input: PBMCs. The rearrangement uses TRBV4-1 and TRBJ1-1, with 7 bases aligning to TRBD1. This sequence was found in a human donor in good health (CMV status not recorded). Some clones in this sample may be carry-over from other donors' samples. The CDR3 bases are TGCGCCAGCAGCCTACAGGACAGGCAGAACACTGAAGCTTTCTTT. Protein product: CASSLQDRQNTEAFF.